These 28 T cell receptor beta chains share one sample of origin, sequenced in a study of cytomegalovirus exposure and HLA in healthy donors. This PCR relied on a set of 60 Vbeta primers and 13 Jbeta primers. The assay was immunoSEQ multiplex PCR, and TCRdb's table has in-frame clones only and misses some. The top ten hold roughly 2.1% of the sample, which has 150,000 to 200,000 clones, around three quarters seen once. Material for sequencing was PBMCs. These receptors all come from a woman aged 25 to 39 in good health and CMV-seropositive.

V and J are TRBV29-1 and TRBJ1-5, with a possible D match to TRBD1 (5 bases). Germline V CDR1 and CDR2: SQVTM, ANQGSEA. The ends were cut back, 0 bases at V and 6 bases at J, with 21 bases in the middle. The CDR3 extends over 17 amino acids. The chain's CDR3 is CSVEERIGGAIGQPQHF. The CDR3 DNA reads as TGCAGCGTTGAAGAAAGGATAGGAGGGGCGATCGGTCAGCCCCAGCATTTT.

Of note for this clone: Other DNA sequences in the same sample also yield this CDR3. This chain joins TRBV29-1 and TRBJ1-1; D is possibly TRBD1 (5 bases). Germline V gene data show CDR1 as SQVTM and CDR2 as ANQGSEA. The CDR3 is made up of 12 amino acids. Deletions cut 6 bases from V and 4 bases from J, with 12 bases between. Here the CDR3 DNA reads TGCAGCGTCTTAGGGGAAGTCACTGAAGCTTTCTTT. Residues: CSVLGEVTEAFF.

This chain joins TRBV9 and TRBJ2-1, with TRBD1 matching 10 bases. Looked up from germline, CDR1 is SGDLS and CDR2 is YYNGEE. Losses at the gene ends were 0 bases for V and 9 bases for J; bases not matched to a gene: 9. The CDR3 is made up of 16 amino acids. CDR3 DNA: TGTGCCAGCAGCGTAGGGGGGGACAGGGGAAAGGGTGAGCAGTTCTTC. Translating gives CASSVGGDRGKGEQFF. The variable domain in full, with the rest retrieved from reference TRBV9 and TRBJ2-1, is DSGVTQTPKHLITATGQRVTLRCSPRSGDLSVYWYQQSLDQGLQFLIQYYNGEERAKGNILERFSAQQFPDLHSELNLSSLELGDSALYFCASSVGGDRGKGEQFFGPGTRLTVL.

This clone has a single count. The gene calls are TRBV6-6 and TRBJ2-7, with D unresolved. The CDR3 covers 12 residues. CDR1 and CDR2 (germline): MNHNY, SVGAGI (reference sequence). V was shortened by 6 bases and J by 2 bases, with 8 bases between the two germline ends. The CDR3 region is CASRETAYEQYF. The CDR3 region has the DNA TGTGCCAGCAGAGAAACAGCCTACGAGCAGTACTTC.

The V call is TRBV7-8, the J call TRBJ2-5; 7 bases are shared with TRBD1. Per germline, CDR1 SGHVS and CDR2 FQNEAQ. V dropped 10 bases and J dropped 1; count of bases not matched to a gene: 9. The CDR3 loop spans 14 amino acids. The CDR3 DNA reads as TGTGCCACCCACAGGGGCCCTTCCCAAGAGACCCAGTACTTC. Amino acid sequence: CATHRGPSQETQYF.

This chain joins TRBV28 and TRBJ1-2, with D tentatively TRBD1 (5 bases). V was pared by 5 bases and J by 0 bases, with 10 bases between. The CDR3 spans 14 residues. Germline V gene sequence: CDR1 MDHEN, CDR2 SYDVKM. This CDR3 reads CASSQGRANYGYTF. As DNA, the CDR3 is TGTGCCAGCAGTCAGGGTCGGGCTAACTATGGCTACACCTTC.

Note on this clone: Compared with germline, one end of the junction differs, possibly owing to a read error. V and J are TRBV7-9 and TRBJ1-1; TRBD1 might be the D (6 bases). CDR1 SEHNR and CDR2 FQNEAQ come from the germline V gene (reference sequence). The CDR3 covers 17 residues. In DNA, the CDR3 is TGTTCCAGCAGCCCCTTGATGGTGGGGGCGACGAACACTGAAGCTTTCTTT. Protein: CSSSPLMVGATNTEAFF.

This chain links TRBV14 with TRBJ1-2; D remains unclear. Per the germline V gene, CDR1 is SGHDN and CDR2 is FVKESK. The CDR3 is 15 amino acids. The germline V and J ends were trimmed by 0 bases and 1 base, with 9 bases remaining between them. The CDR3, as DNA: TGTGCCAGCAGCCAAGATCAATCGGTTAACTATGGCTACACCTTC. This translates into CASSQDQSVNYGYTF.

The CDR3 nucleotides are TGTGCCAGCAGCCCCTGGGGGGATCCCACCGGGGAGCTGTTTTTT. Protein: CASSPWGDPTGELFF. The genes are TRBV9 and TRBJ2-2, with TRBD2 as a possible D gene (6 bases). Germline V lookup: CDR1 SGDLS, CDR2 YYNGEE. This CDR3 has 15 residues. V was pared by 4 bases and J by 4 bases, with 14 bases between.

The J gene is TRBJ1-5, the V gene TRBV6-5, with unresolved D. Germline CDR1 and CDR2: MNHEY and SVGAGI. The V and J ends lost 5 bases and 0 bases respectively, with 8 bases between them. The CDR3 length is 14 residues. CDR3 DNA: TGTGCCAGCAGTGAGGGCTATAGCAATCAGCCCCAGCATTTT. It translates to CASSEGYSNQPQHF.

The rearrangement uses TRBV27 and TRBJ2-1; TRBD2 agrees at 13 bases. The V gene end was trimmed by 5 bases and the J gene end by 6 bases; junction bases not matched to a gene: 7. This CDR3 comprises 16 residues. Germline CDR1 MNHEY, CDR2 SMNVEV (reference sequence). CDR3 DNA sequence: TGTGCCAGCAGTCGAATCTGGACTAGCGGGAGCAATGAGCAGTTCTTC. It yields the protein CASSRIWTSGSNEQFF.

The rearrangement uses TRBV6-5 and TRBJ1-5; D ambiguous. This CDR3 has 13 amino acids. Germline V gives CDR1 MNHEY, CDR2 SVGAGI. Deletions cut 4 bases from V and 0 bases from J, with 4 bases between. The DNA for the CDR3 is TGTGCCAGCAGTTCTTTTAGCAATCAGCCCCAGCATTTT. Amino acid sequence: CASSSFSNQPQHF.

Comment on this clone: Other DNA sequences in this sample translate to the same CDR3. The rearrangement uses TRBV6-5 and TRBJ2-3, with TRBD1 matching 10 bases. This CDR3 is built from 14 residues. J lost 3 bases, V lost 6 bases, and 3 bases had no gene match. In germline, CDR1 is MNHEY, CDR2 SVGAGI. Here the CDR3 reads CASRLGQGTDTQYF. CDR3 sequence (DNA): TGTGCCAGCAGATTGGGACAGGGGACAGATACGCAGTATTTT.

This chain connects TRBV21-1 to TRBJ2-4; whether TRBD1, the table's D call, matches the DNA was not checked. TRBV21-1 is assigned pseudogene status. The CDR3 covers 12 residues. The CDR3 DNA reads as TGTGCCAGTAACAGGGGGCGAGACATTCAGTACTTC. Translation: CASNRGRDIQYF.

The CDR3 coding sequence is TGTGCCAGCAGCCCGGGCGGGGAGACCCAGTACTTC. This gives the protein CASSPGGETQYF. V usage is TRBV14 and J usage is TRBJ2-5; maybe TRBD2 (5 bases). Between the trimmed V and J ends, which lost 4 bases and 5 bases, there was a span of 8 bases. The CDR3 loop spans 12 amino acids. From germline, CDR1 is SGHDN and CDR2 FVKESK.

The chain couples TRBV10-1 to TRBJ2-2; TRBD1 matches at 9 bases. Unmatched junction bases numbered 10, after V lost 1 base and J lost 7 bases. The CDR3 has 17 amino acids. CDR1 is WNHNN, CDR2 SYGVQD, per germline (reference sequence). For the CDR3, the DNA is TGCGCCAGCAGTGAGTGGACTACAGGGGGCAAGATCGGGGAGCTGTTTTTT. It encodes CASSEWTTGGKIGELFF.

This chain uses TRBV7-2 with TRBJ1-2; 9 nucleotides align to TRBD1. The CDR3 has 17 amino acids. Germline CDR1 SGHTA, CDR2 FQGNSA. Trimming at V came to 4 bases and at J to 0 bases, leaving 9 bases not matched to a gene. Here the CDR3 reads CASSSHRGRGSNYGYTF. The CDR3 DNA is TGTGCCAGCAGCTCCCACAGGGGGCGCGGATCTAACTATGGCTACACCTTC.

This chain joins TRBV7-9 and TRBJ2-7, with D possibly matching TRBD2 (5 bases). Per the germline V gene, CDR1 is SEHNR and CDR2 is FQNEAQ (reference sequence). Trimming cost V 5 bases and J 0 bases, with 20 bases left between them. This CDR3 contains 17 residues. The CDR3 region is CASSPPFQEDFSYEQYF. The CDR3 DNA follows: TGTGCCAGCAGCCCACCTTTTCAGGAGGACTTCTCCTACGAGCAGTACTTC.

The chain couples TRBV7-2 to TRBJ2-3, with D tentatively TRBD1 (5 bases). V dropped 6 bases and J dropped 1 base, with 11 bases sitting between them. The CDR3 runs 14 residues. Germline lookup yields CDR1 SGHTA and CDR2 FQGNSA. CDR3 nucleotides: TGTGCCAGCAGTTCCGACAGCGGCACAGATACGCAGTATTTT. It specifies CASSSDSGTDTQYF.

This clone turned up a few times. The chain has TRBV7-2 and TRBJ2-5; 8 nucleotides match TRBD2. Germline-derived CDR1 and CDR2 are SGHTA and FQGNSA. J was trimmed by 4 bases and V by 5 bases; bases with no gene match: 3. The CDR3 has 13 amino acids. Here the CDR3 reads CASSPREGETQYF. CDR3 in DNA: TGTGCCAGCAGCCCCCGGGAGGGAGAGACCCAGTACTTC.

This clone was seen a few times. The V gene is TRBV5-1, the J gene TRBJ1-2; D ambiguous. V lost 1 base, J lost 6 bases, and 13 bases lay in between. The length of the CDR3 is 14 residues. Germline CDR1 and CDR2: SGHRS and YFSETQ. The CDR3 loop is CASSLRPGPNGYTF. In nucleotides, the CDR3 is TGCGCCAGCAGCTTGAGGCCAGGTCCTAATGGCTACACCTTC. Combining the CDR3 with reference TRBV5-1 and TRBJ1-2 gives the whole variable domain KAGVTQTPRYLIKTRGQQVTLSCSPISGHRSVSWYQQTPGQGLQFLFEYFSETQRNKGNFPGRFSGRQFSNSRSEMNVSTLELGDSALYLCASSLRPGPNGYTFGSGTRLTVV.

The V gene is TRBV7-9, the J gene TRBJ1-2; D may be TRBD1 (5 bases). The CDR3 covers 14 residues. Germline CDR1 reads SEHNR; CDR2 reads FQNEAQ (reference sequence). V lost 4 bases and J lost 0, with 9 bases in between. The CDR3 bases are TGTGCCAGCAGCTCCGGAGGGGCTAACTATGGCTACACCTTC. Protein: CASSSGGANYGYTF.

The rearrangement uses TRBV27 and TRBJ2-5, with D perhaps TRBD1 (6 bases). V gave up 0 bases and J gave up 2 bases, with 19 bases separating them. Germline CDR1 reads MNHEY; CDR2 reads SMNVEV (reference sequence). There are 18 residues in the CDR3. CDR3 region: CASSLSGSNVGQQETQYF. The CDR3 DNA is TGTGCCAGCAGTTTATCCGGATCTAACGTGGGACAACAAGAGACCCAGTACTTC.

This clone came up a few times. The rearrangement uses TRBV4-3 and TRBJ2-1; TRBD1 is a possible D gene (6 bases). In germline, CDR1 is LGHNA, CDR2 YSLEER. The CDR3 length is 16 residues. Trimming shortened V by 0 bases and J by 3 bases, and 12 bases separated the two germline ends. CDR3 nucleotide sequence: TGCGCCAGCAGCCAAGACGGCAGGGGAGACTACAATGAGCAGTTCTTC. The encoded protein is CASSQDGRGDYNEQFF.

This chain joins TRBV7-9 and TRBJ1-1; 7 bases agree with TRBD1. The germline V gene encodes CDR1 SEHNR and CDR2 FQNEAQ (reference sequence). The CDR3 totals 15 residues. J lost 1 base, V lost 3 bases, and 5 bases had no gene match. CDR3 sequence (DNA): TGTGCCAGCAGCTTCGACCGGGACAGGAACACTGAAGCTTTCTTT. Translating it yields CASSFDRDRNTEAFF.

The chain couples TRBV9 to TRBJ2-2; perhaps TRBD1 as D (5 bases). Germline lookup yields CDR1 SGDLS and CDR2 YYNGEE. CDR3 length equals 14 residues. The V end lost 3 bases, the J end lost 2 bases, and 8 bases lay between the germline ends. This chain's CDR3 is CASSETVNTGELFF. As DNA, the CDR3 is TGTGCCAGCAGCGAGACAGTTAACACCGGGGAGCTGTTTTTT.

The V call is TRBV7-9, the J call TRBJ2-7; TRBD1 might be the D (6 bases). Germline values: CDR1 SEHNR, CDR2 FQNEAQ (reference sequence). The CDR3 consists of 15 residues. Trimming took off 1 base at V and 2 bases at J, with 12 bases between the two ends. This CDR3 is CASSLEGGGPYEQYF. In DNA, the CDR3 is TGTGCCAGCAGCTTAGAAGGTGGGGGCCCCTACGAGCAGTACTTC.

The rearrangement links TRBV27 to TRBJ1-4; TRBD1 aligns across 8 bases. Looked up from germline, CDR1 is MNHEY and CDR2 is SMNVEV (reference sequence). CDR3 length: 14 residues. The junction had 3 bases not matched to a gene; V was cut back by 6 bases and J by 3 bases. DNA for the CDR3: TGTGCCAGCAGAAGGACAGGGCCTAATGAAAAACTGTTTTTT. Encoded protein: CASRRTGPNEKLFF.